This T cell receptor beta chain was obtained from a study of cytomegalovirus exposure and HLA in healthy donors. PCR employed 60 Vbeta and 13 Jbeta primers. Only in-frame clones appear in the TCRdb table, and some are missing; sequencing was by immunoSEQ multiplex PCR. The sample has approximately 81,000 clones, over 65% seen once. Sequencing used PBMCs. The source of this sequence is a man aged 45 to 65 in good health and CMV-seropositive.

CDR3 sequence reads: CASSYLGTSGGNEQFF. The CDR3 nucleotides are TGTGCCAGCAGCTATTTAGGGACTAGCGGGGGAAATGAGCAGTTCTTC. The rearrangement links TRBV9 to TRBJ2-1, with 14 bases identical to TRBD2. CDR3 size: 16 residues. Germline CDR1 and CDR2: SGDLS and YYNGEE. Trimming took 4 bases from V and 7 from J; bases not matched to a gene: 7.